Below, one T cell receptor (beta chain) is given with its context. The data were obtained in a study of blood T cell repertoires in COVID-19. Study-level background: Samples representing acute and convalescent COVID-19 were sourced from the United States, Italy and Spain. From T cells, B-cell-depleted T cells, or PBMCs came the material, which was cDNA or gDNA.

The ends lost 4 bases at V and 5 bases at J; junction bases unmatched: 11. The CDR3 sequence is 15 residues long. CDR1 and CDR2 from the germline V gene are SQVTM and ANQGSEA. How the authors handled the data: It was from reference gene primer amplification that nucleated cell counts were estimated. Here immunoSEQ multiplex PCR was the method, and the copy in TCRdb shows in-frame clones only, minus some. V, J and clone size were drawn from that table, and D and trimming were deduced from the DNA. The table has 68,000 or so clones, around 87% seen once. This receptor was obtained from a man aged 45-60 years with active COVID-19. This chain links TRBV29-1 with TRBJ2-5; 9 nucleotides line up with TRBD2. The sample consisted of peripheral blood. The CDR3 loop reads CSVVASGIAWETQYF. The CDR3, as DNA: TGCAGCGTTGTGGCTAGCGGGATCGCCTGGGAGACCCAGTACTTC. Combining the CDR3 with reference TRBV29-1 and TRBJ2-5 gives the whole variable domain SAVISQKPSRDICQRGTSLTIQCQVDSQVTMMFWYRQQPGQSLTLIATANQGSEATYESGFVIDKFPISRPNLTFSTLTVSNMSPEDSSIYLCSVVASGIAWETQYFGPGTRLLVL.